This T cell receptor beta chain was profiled in a study of T-cell reconstitution after alpha-beta-depleted transplantation in children (dated by TCRdb to about 2016). About the study as a whole: T-cell immune reconstitution after TCRalphabeta/CD19-depleted allogeneic hematopoietic cell transplantation in children was quantitatively tracked in the study by means of TCR repertoire profiling.

The paper as a whole reports these results and caveats: In some patients, high TCRbeta diversity at day 60 was attributed to recipient T cells and intrathymic progenitors that had survived conditioning. About two months after transplant, the apparently early recovery of alphabetaT-cell counts reportedly depended on just several hundred clones that had expanded rapidly and came from non-depleted graft cells. Hyperexpanded clone frequencies declined over subsequent months; after one year, T-cell counts and TCRbeta diversity were mostly attributed to newly produced T cells.

Unmatched junction bases come to 3, with V trimmed by 3 bases and J by 5 bases. CDR1 SGHAT and CDR2 FQDESV are derived from the germline V gene (reference sequence). The CDR3 contains 14 residues, cysteine and phenylalanine counted. The DNA shown is the 42-base CDR3, in frame from base 1. A note on this clonotype: Its antigen target is currently unknown. The sample holds no much larger clone one base away, and base qualities are not on file.

Library preparation used PCR. Instrument used: Illumina HiSeq 2500. To normalize quantification of the TCRbeta repertoire, the TCR libraries were built with molecular barcoding that relied on unique molecular identifiers. TCRdb handled the public reads itself, with Q25 trimming in fastp and clone calling in MiXCR, and kept productive beta chains. A single entry per CDR3 protein holds the most common genes and DNA from its merged rows. The sample includes some 300,000 distinct CDR3 sequences, with 6% to 10% observed a single time. The top ten clones comprise 9.1% of the sample. The meaning of the sample's treatment or condition label: allogeneic hematopoietic cell transplantation with graft depleted of TCRalphabeta T cells and CD19 B cells. Transplant recipients were children who received TCRalphabeta/CD19-depleted allogeneic hematopoietic cell grafts.

Sequencing used peripheral blood, obtained 360 days after TCRalphabeta/CD19-depleted stem cell transplant. The sequence is built from TRBV11-1 and TRBJ2-1; 8 of the junction bases match TRBD2. The clonotype originates from a female patient aged 2-15 years who had a stem cell transplant for Fanconi anemia, so the T cells may come from the graft donor. The DNA sequence is given as TGTGCCAGCAGCTTTACTAGCGGTGACAATGAGCAGTTCTTC. This yields the protein CASSFTSGDNEQFF.